The 24 T cell receptor beta chains reported below all come from one sample, sequenced in a study of cytomegalovirus exposure and HLA in healthy donors. Using immunoSEQ multiplex PCR, the repertoire was profiled, and TCRdb retains in-frame clones only, with some absent. The sample lists about 110,000 clones, roughly nine tenths occurring once. Sequenced sample: PBMCs. The receptors stem from a woman in her late teens or twenties in good health and CMV-seronegative.

The genes are TRBV21-1 and TRBJ1-1; the D call TRBD1 from the table was never checked on the DNA. TRBV21-1 is marked as a pseudogene. The CDR3 is 13 residues long. CDR3 residues: CAPEGGLNTEAFF. For the CDR3, the DNA is TGCGCCCCTGAAGGGGGTCTGAACACTGAAGCTTTCTTT.

The chain combines TRBV10-2 with TRBJ1-1, with 7 bases lining up with TRBD1. The junction had 10 bases not matched to a gene; V was cut back by 5 bases and J by 1 base. The CDR3 spans 16 residues. CDR1 and CDR2 from the germline V gene are WSHSY and SAAADI. The CDR3 is CASSLTRTGPNTEAFF. CDR3 DNA: TGCGCCAGCAGTCTAACTCGGACAGGACCGAACACTGAAGCTTTCTTT.

This sequence joins TRBV27 and TRBJ2-5, with 7 bases lining up with TRBD2. This CDR3 comprises 13 residues. Germline CDR1 and CDR2: MNHEY and SMNVEV (reference sequence). V gave up 3 bases and J gave up 5 bases; unmatched junction bases: 3. The CDR3 DNA reads TGTGCCAGCAGTTTCCCGGGAGGCGAGACCCAGTACTTC. Translated, it gives CASSFPGGETQYF.

The chain couples TRBV7-2 to TRBJ1-2, with a tentative D call TRBD1 (5 bases). The V gene lost 2 bases and the J gene lost 6 bases, with 16 bases spanning the gap. CDR3 length: 15 residues. CDR1 and CDR2 (germline): SGHTA, FQGNSA. The CDR3 here is CASSLTPKDRNGYTF. The CDR3 bases are TGTGCCAGCAGCTTAACCCCTAAAGACAGAAATGGCTACACCTTC. Drawing the rest from reference TRBV7-2 and TRBJ1-2, the complete variable domain is GAGVSQSPSNKVTEKGKDVELRCDPISGHTALYWYRQSLGQGLEFLIYFQGNSAPDKSGLPSDRFSAERTGGSVSTLTIQRTQQEDSAVYLCASSLTPKDRNGYTFGSGTRLTVV.

The genes are TRBV19 and TRBJ1-5; TRBD1 might be the D (6 bases). Trimming pared 1 base from V and 8 bases from J, leaving 9 bases between. The CDR3 consists of 13 residues. Germline lookup yields CDR1 LNHDA and CDR2 SQIVND (reference sequence). CDR3 sequence reads: CASSIGRGEPQHF. The CDR3 coding sequence is TGTGCCAGTAGTATAGGCAGGGGAGAGCCCCAGCATTTT.

This clone was counted a single time. The V and J genes are TRBV7-3 and TRBJ1-4; 7 bases are a match to TRBD1. J lost 8 bases, V lost 5 bases, and 17 bases had no gene match. The CDR3 has 17 residues. Germline assignment: CDR1 SGHTA and CDR2 FQGTGA. CDR3 residues: CASSPDNGQKGGEKLFF. As DNA, the CDR3 is TGTGCCAGCAGCCCCGACAACGGACAGAAAGGGGGCGAAAAACTGTTTTTT.

This sequence joins TRBV5-6 and TRBJ2-7; 7 bases fit TRBD2. CDR1 is SGHDT, CDR2 YYEEEE, per germline. The length of the CDR3 is 14 residues. V lost 4 bases to trimming and J lost 3 bases; unmatched junction nucleotides: 7. The CDR3 DNA follows: TGTGCCAGCAGCACCCCGGGAGGAAACTACGAGCAGTACTTC. Residues: CASSTPGGNYEQYF.

The rearrangement links TRBV27 to TRBJ1-4; perhaps TRBD1 as D (6 bases). The CDR3 contains 18 residues. CDR1 and CDR2 from the germline V gene are MNHEY and SMNVEV (reference sequence). The V gene lost 3 bases and the J gene lost 0 bases, with 17 bases spanning the gap. The CDR3 DNA is TGTGCCAGCAGTTTTCTTCGTCAGGGGCGAGCAACTAATGAAAAACTGTTTTTT. As protein: CASSFLRQGRATNEKLFF.

The DNA of the CDR3 is TGTGCCAGCAAACGGGACCGTCGGGACATACTATTTAACTATGGCTACACCTTC. Encoded protein: CASKRDRRDILFNYGYTF. This rearrangement joins TRBV2 to TRBJ1-2, with a weak D call TRBD1 (6 bases). Germline V gene sequence: CDR1 SNHLY, CDR2 FYNNEI. This CDR3 region has 18 residues. V lost 7 bases, J lost 1 base, and 25 bases lay in between.

This chain uses TRBV27 with TRBJ1-5, with D possibly matching TRBD1 (6 bases). The germline CDR1 and CDR2 sequences are MNHEY and SMNVEV (reference sequence). With 7 bases removed from V and 2 bases from J, the gap between germline ends came to 15 bases. The CDR3 runs 15 residues. The CDR3: CASILQGFGNQPQHF. CDR3 in DNA: TGTGCCAGCATCCTCCAGGGGTTCGGCAATCAGCCCCAGCATTTT.

This clone showed up just a few times. This rearrangement joins TRBV9 to TRBJ2-2; weak D call: TRBD2 (6 bases). CDR1 is SGDLS, CDR2 YYNGEE, per germline. This CDR3 has 13 amino acids. The ends were cut back, 3 bases at V and 6 bases at J, with 9 bases in the middle. DNA for the CDR3: TGTGCCAGCAGCGGGAGGGGCCCCGGGGAGCTGTTTTTT. Encoded protein: CASSGRGPGELFF.

This clone was counted a single time. The rearrangement joins TRBV10-3 to TRBJ1-1, with D perhaps matching TRBD1 (5 bases). Germline lookup yields CDR1 ENHRY and CDR2 SYGVKD. V lost 7 bases, J lost 1 base, and 10 bases lay in between. The CDR3 contains 13 residues. DNA of the CDR3: TGTGCCATCAAGATTACAGGGAACACTGAAGCTTTCTTT. Amino acid sequence: CAIKITGNTEAFF.

The gene calls are TRBV20-1 and TRBJ2-7, with a tentative D call TRBD2 (6 bases). CDR3 size: 11 residues. Germline CDR1 and CDR2: DFQATT and SNEGSKA (reference sequence). V dropped 6 bases and J dropped 6 bases, with 12 bases sitting between them. CDR3 sequence reads: CSAGGRREQYF. The CDR3, as DNA: TGCAGTGCGGGGGGACGACGCGAGCAGTACTTC.

The sample holds one count of this clone. The rearrangement joins TRBV6-5 to TRBJ1-2; 8 bases align to TRBD1. Germline values: CDR1 MNHEY, CDR2 SVGAGI. The CDR3 length is 14 residues. The ends lost 2 bases at V and 3 bases at J; junction bases unmatched: 2. The CDR3: CASSYVTGDYGYTF. The DNA of the CDR3 is TGTGCCAGCAGTTACGTGACAGGGGACTATGGCTACACCTTC.

This clone was seen a few times. The chain joins TRBV5-4 to TRBJ1-6; D gene unclear. Deletions cut 3 bases from V and 9 bases from J, with 13 bases between. CDR3 length: 14 amino acids. Germline lookup yields CDR1 SGHNT and CDR2 YYREEE (reference sequence). CDR3 region: CASSSDLGSSPLHF. CDR3 nucleotide sequence: TGTGCCAGCAGCTCCGATTTGGGGAGTTCACCCCTCCACTTT. Filled out from reference TRBV5-4 and TRBJ1-6, the complete variable domain reads ETGVTQSPTHLIKTRGQQVTLRCSSQSGHNTVSWYQQALGQGPQFIFQYYREEENGRGNFPPRFSGLQFPNYSSELNVNALELDDSALYLCASSSDLGSSPLHFGNGTRLTVT.

This clone was detected only a few times. The V and J genes are TRBV28 and TRBJ2-2, with 10 bases matching TRBD2. Germline V CDR1 and CDR2: MDHEN, SYDVKM. This CDR3 contains 15 residues. J gave up 3 bases and V 5 bases, and 3 bases lay outside the gene matches. The CDR3: CASSRTSGDTGELFF. As DNA, the CDR3 is TGTGCCAGCAGTCGTACTAGCGGGGACACCGGGGAGCTGTTTTTT.

V is TRBV10-1 and J is TRBJ1-5; D may be TRBD1 (5 bases). Germline assignment: CDR1 WNHNN and CDR2 SYGVQD (reference sequence). The CDR3 extends over 13 amino acids. V dropped 8 bases and J dropped 2 bases, with 10 bases sitting between them. The CDR3 DNA reads as TGCGCCAGCTCAGGGAATCGCAATCAGCCCCAGCATTTT. It specifies CASSGNRNQPQHF.

The J gene is TRBJ1-5, the V gene TRBV18, with 8 bases fitting TRBD1. This CDR3 has 15 amino acids. V shed 2 bases, J shed 7 bases, and the junction held 7 bases outside the gene matches. The V gene's germline CDR1 is KGHSH and CDR2 LQKENI. The DNA of the CDR3 is TGTGCCAGCTCACCAGACGGACAGGGTGGCCAGCCCCAGCATTTT. It yields the protein CASSPDGQGGQPQHF.

The chain employs TRBV16 and TRBJ1-3, with D unclear. The germline CDR1 and CDR2 sequences are KGHSY and FQNENV. V lost 11 bases to trimming and J lost 1 base, with 12 bases between them. CDR3 length equals 13 residues. The CDR3 nucleotides read TGTGCCGTACGGGAGAATTCTGGAAACACCATATATTTT. As protein: CAVRENSGNTIYF.

V and J are TRBV28 and TRBJ2-3, with a weak D call TRBD2 (7 bases). Germline V CDR1 and CDR2: MDHEN, SYDVKM. This CDR3 has 15 amino acids. Trimming took off 0 bases at V and 4 bases at J, with 11 bases between the two ends. The CDR3 is CASSLWGGAADTQYF. CDR3 nucleotide sequence: TGTGCCAGCAGTTTATGGGGGGGGGCTGCAGATACGCAGTATTTT.

This clone was seen a few times. The CDR3 loop is CASSRRADTEAFF. In nucleotides, the CDR3 is TGCGCCAGCAGCCGCAGGGCGGACACTGAAGCTTTCTTT. The chain combines TRBV5-1 with TRBJ1-1; a weak D match, TRBD1 (5 bases). The V end was cut by 4 bases, the J end by 3 bases, with 10 bases between. The CDR3 sequence is 13 residues long. Germline V gene sequence: CDR1 SGHRS, CDR2 YFSETQ.

V and J are TRBV7-2 and TRBJ2-3; the match to TRBD2 covers 9 bases. Germline CDR1 and CDR2: SGHTA and FQGNSA. The CDR3 spans 17 residues. V dropped 5 bases and J dropped 5; count of bases not matched to a gene: 14. Written as DNA, the CDR3 is TGTGCCAGCAGCCCAATTTGGCGGGGGGGCCAGGGAGATACGCAGTATTTT. The encoded protein is CASSPIWRGGQGDTQYF.

The chain has TRBV7-3 and TRBJ2-2, with TRBD1 matching 10 bases. With 7 bases clipped from V and 6 bases from J, the junction kept 8 bases outside the gene matches. The V gene's germline CDR1 is SGHTA and CDR2 FQGTGA. The CDR3 is made up of 15 amino acids. For the CDR3, the DNA is TGTGCCAGCACCAAGGAGACAGGGGGCCCCGGGGAGCTGTTTTTT. Encoded protein: CASTKETGGPGELFF.

The rearrangement links TRBV27 to TRBJ2-1; 9 positions match TRBD1. This CDR3 has 16 amino acids. Losses at the gene ends were 2 bases for V and 7 bases for J; bases not matched to a gene: 9. Germline CDR1 and CDR2: MNHEY and SMNVEV (reference sequence). CDR3 sequence: CASSLIGTGPRNEQFF. Written as DNA, the CDR3 is TGTGCCAGCAGTTTAATAGGGACAGGGCCTCGGAATGAGCAGTTCTTC.